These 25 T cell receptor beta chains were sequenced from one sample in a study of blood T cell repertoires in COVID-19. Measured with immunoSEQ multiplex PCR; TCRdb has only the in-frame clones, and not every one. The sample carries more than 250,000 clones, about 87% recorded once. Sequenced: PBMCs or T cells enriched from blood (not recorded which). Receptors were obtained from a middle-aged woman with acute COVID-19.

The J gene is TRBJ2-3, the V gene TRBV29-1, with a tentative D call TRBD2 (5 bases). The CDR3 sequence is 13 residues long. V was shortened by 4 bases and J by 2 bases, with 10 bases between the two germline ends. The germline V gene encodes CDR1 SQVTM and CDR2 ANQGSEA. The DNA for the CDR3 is TGCAGCGTTGGGTTAGCGATCACAGATACGCAGTATTTT. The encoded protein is CSVGLAITDTQYF.

This CDR3 reads CASSDQRHQETQYF. The CDR3 region has the DNA TGTGCCAGCAGTGATCAGAGGCATCAAGAGACCCAGTACTTC. This rearrangement joins TRBV2 to TRBJ2-5; D gene unclear. V lost 3 bases and J lost 2, with 10 bases in between. The V gene's germline CDR1 is SNHLY and CDR2 FYNNEI. The CDR3 sequence is 14 residues long.

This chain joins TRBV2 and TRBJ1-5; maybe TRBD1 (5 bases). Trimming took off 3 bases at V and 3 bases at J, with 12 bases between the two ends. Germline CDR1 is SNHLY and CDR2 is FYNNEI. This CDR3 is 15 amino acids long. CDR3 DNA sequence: TGTGCCAGCAGTGATCTGGGGGGTTTCAATCAGCCCCAGCATTTT. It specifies CASSDLGGFNQPQHF.

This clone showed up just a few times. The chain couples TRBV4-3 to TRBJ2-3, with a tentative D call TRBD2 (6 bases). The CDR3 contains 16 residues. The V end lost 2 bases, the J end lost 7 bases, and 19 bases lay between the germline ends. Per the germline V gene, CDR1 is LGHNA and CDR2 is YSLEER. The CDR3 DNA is TGCGCCAGCAGCCAAACGGACGGGCGGAGGGGCCATACGCAGTATTTT. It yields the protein CASSQTDGRRGHTQYF.

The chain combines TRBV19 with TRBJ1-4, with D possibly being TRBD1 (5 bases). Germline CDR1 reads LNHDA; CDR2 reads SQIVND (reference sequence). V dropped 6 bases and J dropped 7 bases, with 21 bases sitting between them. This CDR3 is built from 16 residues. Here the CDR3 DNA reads TGTGCCAGTAGAGGGGCTACAGACGACGATAGTGAAAAACTGTTTTTT. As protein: CASRGATDDDSEKLFF.

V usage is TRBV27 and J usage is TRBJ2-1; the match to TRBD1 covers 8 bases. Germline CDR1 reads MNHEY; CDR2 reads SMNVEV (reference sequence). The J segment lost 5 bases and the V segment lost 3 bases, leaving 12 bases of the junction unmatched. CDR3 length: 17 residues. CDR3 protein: CASSFPSGQAGNNEQFF. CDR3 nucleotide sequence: TGTGCCAGCAGTTTCCCCTCGGGACAGGCAGGGAACAATGAGCAGTTCTTC.

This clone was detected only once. The CDR3 loop is CASSLGRGRNQPQHF. In nucleotides, the CDR3 is TGTGCCAGCAGCTTGGGCAGGGGACGCAATCAGCCCCAGCATTTT. The chain joins TRBV7-9 to TRBJ1-5; the D gene is possibly TRBD1 (6 bases). This CDR3 region has 15 residues. Germline V lookup: CDR1 SEHNR, CDR2 FQNEAQ (reference sequence). The V end lost 3 bases, the J end lost 2 bases, and 11 bases lay between the germline ends.

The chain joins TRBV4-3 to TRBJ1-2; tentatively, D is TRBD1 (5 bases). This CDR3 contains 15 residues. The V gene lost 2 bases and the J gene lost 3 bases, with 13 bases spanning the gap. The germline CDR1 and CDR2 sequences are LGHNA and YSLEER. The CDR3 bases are TGCGCCAGCAGCCAACTGGGACGGAGGGACTATGGCTACACCTTC. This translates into CASSQLGRRDYGYTF.

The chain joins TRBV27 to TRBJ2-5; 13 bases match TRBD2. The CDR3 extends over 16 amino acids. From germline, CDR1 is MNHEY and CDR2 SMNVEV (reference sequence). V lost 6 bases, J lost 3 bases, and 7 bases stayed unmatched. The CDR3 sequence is CASSSSGLAGKETQYF. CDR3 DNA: TGTGCCAGCAGCTCCTCGGGACTAGCGGGAAAAGAGACCCAGTACTTC.

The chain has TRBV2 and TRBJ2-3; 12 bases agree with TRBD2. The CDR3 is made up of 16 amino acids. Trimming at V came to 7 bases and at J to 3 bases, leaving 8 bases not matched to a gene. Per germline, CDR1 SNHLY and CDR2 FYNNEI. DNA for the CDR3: TGTGCCAGCACCCCGACTAGCGGGAGAGGGACAGATACGCAGTATTTT. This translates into CASTPTSGRGTDTQYF.

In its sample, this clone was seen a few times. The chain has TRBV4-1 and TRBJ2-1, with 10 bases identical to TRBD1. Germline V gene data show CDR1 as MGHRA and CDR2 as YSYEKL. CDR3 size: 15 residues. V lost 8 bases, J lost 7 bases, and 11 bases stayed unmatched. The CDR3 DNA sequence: TGCGCCAGCCAGGCAGGGGACAGGGGATGGAATGAGCAGTTCTTC. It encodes CASQAGDRGWNEQFF.

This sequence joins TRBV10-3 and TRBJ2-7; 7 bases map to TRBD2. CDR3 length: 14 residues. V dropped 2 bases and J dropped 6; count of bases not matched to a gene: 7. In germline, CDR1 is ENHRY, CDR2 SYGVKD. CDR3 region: CAISEGDYKSEQYF. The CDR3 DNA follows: TGTGCCATCAGTGAGGGGGACTACAAGTCCGAGCAGTACTTC.

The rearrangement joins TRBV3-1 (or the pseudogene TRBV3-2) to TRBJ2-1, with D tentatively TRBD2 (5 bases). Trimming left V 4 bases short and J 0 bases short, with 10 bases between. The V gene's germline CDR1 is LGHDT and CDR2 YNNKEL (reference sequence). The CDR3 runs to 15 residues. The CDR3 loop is CASSPSGSSYNEQFF. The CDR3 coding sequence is TGTGCCAGCAGCCCGAGCGGATCCTCCTACAATGAGCAGTTCTTC.

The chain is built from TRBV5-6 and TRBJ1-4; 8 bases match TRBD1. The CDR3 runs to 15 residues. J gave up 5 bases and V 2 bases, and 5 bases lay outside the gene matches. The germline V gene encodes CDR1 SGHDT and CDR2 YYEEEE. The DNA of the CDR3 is TGTGCCAGCAGCTTAACGACAGGGGTAAATGAAAAACTGTTTTTT. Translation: CASSLTTGVNEKLFF.

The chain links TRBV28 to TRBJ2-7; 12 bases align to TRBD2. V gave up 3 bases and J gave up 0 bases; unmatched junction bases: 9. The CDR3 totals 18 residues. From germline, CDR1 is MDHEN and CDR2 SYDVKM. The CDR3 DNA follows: TGTGCCAGCAGTTTCCCCCTCCGACTAGCGGGAGTCTCCTACGAGCAGTACTTC. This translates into CASSFPLRLAGVSYEQYF. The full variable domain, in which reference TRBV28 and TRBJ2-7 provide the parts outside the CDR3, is DVKVTQSSRYLVKRTGEKVFLECVQDMDHENMFWYRQDPGLGLRLIYFSYDVKMKEKGDIPEGYSVSREKKERFSLILESASTNQTSMYLCASSFPLRLAGVSYEQYFGPGTRLTVT.

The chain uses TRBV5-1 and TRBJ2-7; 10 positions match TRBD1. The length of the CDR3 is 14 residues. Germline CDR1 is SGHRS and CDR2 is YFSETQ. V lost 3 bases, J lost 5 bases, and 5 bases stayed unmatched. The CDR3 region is CASSYGTGDNEQYF. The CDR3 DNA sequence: TGCGCCAGCAGCTACGGGACAGGGGACAACGAGCAGTACTTC.

The CDR3 nucleotides are TGCGCCAGCTTCCCCCCTCGGCCCCAGGGTATAAACTTTTATAGCAATCAGCCCCAGCATTTT. Translated: CASFPPRPQGINFYSNQPQHF. The chain recombines TRBV4-1 with TRBJ1-5; D is possibly TRBD1 (5 bases). V dropped 8 bases and J dropped 0 bases, with 32 bases sitting between them. Germline V gene data show CDR1 as MGHRA and CDR2 as YSYEKL. CDR3 length equals 21 residues.

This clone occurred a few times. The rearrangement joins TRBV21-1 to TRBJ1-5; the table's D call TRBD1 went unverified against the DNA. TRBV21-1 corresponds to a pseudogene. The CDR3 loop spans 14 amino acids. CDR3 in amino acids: CASSTGQNNQPQHF. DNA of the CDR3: TGTGCCAGCAGCACGGGACAGAACAATCAGCCCCAGCATTTT.

DNA of the CDR3: TGTGCCAGCAGTCATCAGAAATCGAACACCGGGGAGCTGTTTTTT. It yields the protein CASSHQKSNTGELFF. The chain links TRBV6-6 to TRBJ2-2, with D unresolved. Trimming took off 5 bases at V and 0 bases at J, with 10 bases between the two ends. CDR1 and CDR2 from the germline V gene are MNHNY and SVGAGI (reference sequence). This CDR3 is 15 amino acids long.

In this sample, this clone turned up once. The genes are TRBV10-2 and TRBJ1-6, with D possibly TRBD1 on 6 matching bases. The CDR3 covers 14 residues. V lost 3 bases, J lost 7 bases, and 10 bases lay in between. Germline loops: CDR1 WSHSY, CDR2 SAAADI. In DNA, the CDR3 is TGCGCCAGCAGTGAACAGGGACAAAATTCACCCCTCCACTTT. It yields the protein CASSEQGQNSPLHF.

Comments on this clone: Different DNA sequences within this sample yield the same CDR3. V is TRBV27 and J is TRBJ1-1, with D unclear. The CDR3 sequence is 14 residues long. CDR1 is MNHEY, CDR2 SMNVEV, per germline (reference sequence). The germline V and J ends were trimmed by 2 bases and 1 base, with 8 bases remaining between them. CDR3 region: CASSLRGPNTEAFF. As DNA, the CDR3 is TGTGCCAGCAGTTTACGGGGTCCGAACACTGAAGCTTTCTTT.

The CDR3 nucleotides are TGTGCCAGCAGCCTCCTTAGGACAGGGGATAACTATGGCTACACCTTC. It translates to CASSLLRTGDNYGYTF. The J gene is TRBJ1-2, the V gene TRBV13; 9 bases map to TRBD1. V gave up 5 bases and J gave up 1 base; unmatched junction bases: 8. This CDR3 is 16 amino acids long. CDR1 PRHDT and CDR2 FYEKMQ come from the germline V gene (reference sequence).

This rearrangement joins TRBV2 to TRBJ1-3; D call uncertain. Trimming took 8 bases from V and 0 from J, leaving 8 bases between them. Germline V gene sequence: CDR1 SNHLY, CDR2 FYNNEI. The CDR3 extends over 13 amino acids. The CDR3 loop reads CASAVNSGNTIYF. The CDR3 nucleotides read TGTGCCAGCGCAGTGAACTCTGGAAACACCATATATTTT.

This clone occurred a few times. CDR3: CASSLAGLAGGYEQFF. CDR3 DNA: TGTGCCAGCAGCTTAGCGGGGCTAGCGGGAGGGTATGAGCAGTTCTTC. This sequence joins TRBV7-2 and TRBJ2-1; 12 bases align to TRBD2. The CDR3 spans 16 residues. Germline lookup yields CDR1 SGHTA and CDR2 FQGNSA. V lost 0 bases, J lost 8 bases, and 5 bases stayed unmatched.

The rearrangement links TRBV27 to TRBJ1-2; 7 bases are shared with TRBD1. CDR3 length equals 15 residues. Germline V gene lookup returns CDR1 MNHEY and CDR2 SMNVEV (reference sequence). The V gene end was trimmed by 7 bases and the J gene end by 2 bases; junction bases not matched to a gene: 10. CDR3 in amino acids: CASTTNPGQNYGYTF. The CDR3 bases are TGTGCCAGCACTACTAACCCGGGACAGAACTATGGCTACACCTTC.